These 26 T cell receptor beta chains share one sample of origin, sequenced in a study of CD4 T cells in relation to SARS-CoV-2 and coronaviruses. The antigens for these receptors are not known. The method was immunoSEQ multiplex PCR; TCRdb's version includes in-frame clones alone and lacks a portion of them. The sample lists about 35,000 clones, approximately 80% occurring once. Input material: memory CD4+ T cells from PBMCs, cultured in vitro. The source is an adult with COVID-19.

The chain carries TRBV27 and TRBJ2-1, with 16 bases fitting TRBD2. This CDR3 comprises 14 residues. Trimming cost V 6 bases and J 11 bases; bases outside gene matches: 4. The V gene's germline CDR1 is MNHEY and CDR2 SMNVEV (reference sequence). Here the CDR3 DNA reads TGTGCCAGCAGACTGGGACTAGCGGGAGGGCAGCAGTTCTTC. It yields the protein CASRLGLAGGQQFF.

The chain has TRBV6-2 or TRBV6-3 and TRBJ2-2; 9 bases line up with TRBD2. The germline gives CDR1 MNHEY, CDR2 SVGEGT. With 2 bases clipped from V and 4 bases from J, the junction kept 5 bases outside the gene matches. CDR3 length: 16 residues. The CDR3 spells CASSYPGTSSTGELFF. In nucleotides, the CDR3 is TGTGCCAGCAGTTACCCTGGGACTAGCAGCACCGGGGAGCTGTTTTTT.

This rearrangement joins TRBV18 to TRBJ1-6; D perhaps matches TRBD1 (5 bases). Germline V lookup: CDR1 KGHSH, CDR2 LQKENI. Trimming removed 2 bases from V and 8 bases from J, with 7 bases in between. The CDR3 totals 13 residues. CDR3 loop: CASSPARDSPLHF. Here the CDR3 DNA reads TGTGCCAGCTCACCAGCCAGGGATTCACCCCTCCACTTT. Filled out from reference TRBV18 and TRBJ1-6, the complete variable domain reads NAGVMQNPRHLVRRRGQEARLRCSPMKGHSHVYWYRQLPEEGLKFMVYLQKENIIDESGMPKERFSAEFPKEGPSILRIQQVVRGDSAAYFCASSPARDSPLHFGNGTRLTVT.

The chain links TRBV28 to TRBJ2-5; the D is unclear. CDR3 size: 16 residues. Between the trimmed V and J ends, which lost 4 bases and 8 bases, there was a span of 23 bases. The V gene's germline CDR1 is MDHEN and CDR2 SYDVKM. CDR3 protein: CASSSGYGLVMGTQYF. As DNA, the CDR3 is TGTGCCAGCAGTTCGGGCTACGGTTTAGTCATGGGAACCCAGTACTTC.

The chain has TRBV4-1 and TRBJ2-1; D is ambiguous. Germline V CDR1 and CDR2: MGHRA, YSYEKL. Trimming removed 2 bases at V and 8 bases at J, with 7 bases between. CDR3 length equals 12 residues. The CDR3 spells CASSQIIDEQFF. The CDR3, as DNA: TGCGCCAGCAGCCAAATCATAGATGAGCAGTTCTTC.

CDR3 nucleotide sequence: TGTGCCAGCAGCTTTTCGACAGGGAGCTTCCACGAGCAGTACTTC. The encoded protein is CASSFSTGSFHEQYF. The rearrangement uses TRBV5-4 and TRBJ2-7; 7 nucleotides match TRBD1. The CDR3 is made up of 15 amino acids. With V trimmed by 2 bases and J by 5 bases, 10 bases remained unmatched. Germline CDR1 reads SGHNT; CDR2 reads YYREEE (reference sequence).

This sequence joins TRBV2 and TRBJ2-6, with D maybe TRBD1 (5 bases). The ends were cut back, 9 bases at V and 2 bases at J, with 14 bases in the middle. The CDR3 is 15 residues long. Per germline, CDR1 SNHLY and CDR2 FYNNEI. The CDR3 nucleotides read TGTGCCAGTTGTCGGCAGGGCGCTGGGGCCAACGTCCTGACTTTC. Protein sequence: CASCRQGAGANVLTF. The entire variable domain, with the rest obtained from reference TRBV2 and TRBJ2-6, is as follows: EPEVTQTPSHQVTQMGQEVILRCVPISNHLYFYWYRQILGQKVEFLVSFYNNEISEKSEIFDDQFSVERPDGSNFTLKIRSTKLEDSAMYFCASCRQGAGANVLTFGAGSRLTVL.

This clone was seen once. This chain uses TRBV19 with TRBJ2-7; 10 positions agree with TRBD2. V dropped 3 bases and J dropped 2; count of bases not matched to a gene: 4. The CDR3 loop spans 15 amino acids. The germline CDR1 and CDR2 sequences are LNHDA and SQIVND (reference sequence). The CDR3: CASSMAAGGPYEQYF. CDR3 nucleotides: TGTGCCAGTAGTATGGCAGCGGGAGGGCCCTACGAGCAGTACTTC.

This clone was counted a single time. The rearrangement joins TRBV28 to TRBJ1-4; possible D gene TRBD1, 5 bases. The germline gives CDR1 MDHEN, CDR2 SYDVKM. The CDR3 covers 16 residues. The V end lost 6 bases, the J end lost 3 bases, and 17 bases lay between the germline ends. CDR3 protein: CASSPHYGTSNEKLFF. Here the CDR3 DNA reads TGTGCCAGCAGCCCCCATTATGGGACCTCTAATGAAAAACTGTTTTTT.

The chain couples TRBV5-5 to TRBJ2-7; possible D gene TRBD2, 6 bases. V lost 4 bases to trimming and J lost 2 bases, with 13 bases between them. The CDR3 is 14 amino acids. Germline V CDR1 and CDR2: SGHKS, YYEKEE (reference sequence). In DNA, the CDR3 is TGTGCCAGCAGCAGGAGGGCGGAGCCCTACGAGCAGTACTTC. Amino acid sequence: CASSRRAEPYEQYF. Full variable domain (remainder filled in from reference TRBV5-5 and TRBJ2-7): DAGVTQSPTHLIKTRGQQVTLRCSPISGHKSVSWYQQVLGQGPQFIFQYYEKEERGRGNFPDRFSARQFPNYSSELNVNALLLGDSALYLCASSRRAEPYEQYFGPGTRLTVT.

The chain links TRBV2 to TRBJ2-2; tentatively, D is TRBD1 or TRBD2 (5 bases each). Deletions cut 6 bases from V and 0 bases from J, with 8 bases between. This CDR3 has 14 residues. The V gene's germline CDR1 is SNHLY and CDR2 FYNNEI. The CDR3 sequence is CASRGDANTGELFF. CDR3 coding DNA: TGTGCCAGCAGGGGGGACGCGAACACCGGGGAGCTGTTTTTT.

V is TRBV5-5 and J is TRBJ2-2; 7 nucleotides line up with TRBD2. Germline V gives CDR1 SGHKS, CDR2 YYEKEE (reference sequence). The CDR3 has 16 residues. J was trimmed by 5 bases and V by 0 bases; bases with no gene match: 7. CDR3 DNA: TGTGCCAGCAGCTTGGTGCGGGGCGGGGGAACCGGGGAGCTGTTTTTT. This sequence encodes CASSLVRGGGTGELFF. Using reference TRBV5-5 and TRBJ2-2 for the parts outside the CDR3, the full variable domain is DAGVTQSPTHLIKTRGQQVTLRCSPISGHKSVSWYQQVLGQGPQFIFQYYEKEERGRGNFPDRFSARQFPNYSSELNVNALLLGDSALYLCASSLVRGGGTGELFFGEGSRLTVL.

This chain links TRBV2 with TRBJ2-1; D is unclear. CDR3 length: 14 residues. The ends were cut back, 5 bases at V and 7 bases at J, with 15 bases in the middle. Germline V CDR1 and CDR2: SNHLY, FYNNEI. CDR3 nucleotide sequence: TGTGCCAGCAGTCCTGGTCCTTTGGCAAATGAGCAGTTCTTC. It codes for CASSPGPLANEQFF.

This chain links TRBV4-1 with TRBJ2-1, with 11 bases lining up with TRBD2. The CDR3 totals 18 residues. Germline V gene sequence: CDR1 MGHRA, CDR2 YSYEKL. The V segment lost 4 bases and the J segment 4 bases; nucleotides outside the gene matches: 12. The CDR3 nucleotides read TGCGCCAGCAGCCGGGTCGACATGGGACTAGCGGTATACAATGAGCAGTTCTTC. This translates into CASSRVDMGLAVYNEQFF.

The chain joins TRBV3-1 (or the pseudogene TRBV3-2) to TRBJ1-2; 12 bases map to TRBD1. The CDR3 contains 17 residues. Trimming cost V 4 bases and J 8 bases; bases outside gene matches: 14. Germline CDR1 LGHDT, CDR2 YNNKEL (reference sequence). CDR3 DNA sequence: TGTGCCAGCAGCCCTAGGGGGACAGGGGGCGTCATTAGGGGCTACACCTTC. It codes for CASSPRGTGGVIRGYTF.

The chain joins TRBV3-1 (or the pseudogene TRBV3-2) to TRBJ1-5; TRBD1 might be the D (6 bases). V was cut by 4 bases and J by 4 bases, with 11 bases left in between. Germline V gene sequence: CDR1 LGHDT, CDR2 YNNKEL (reference sequence). This CDR3 comprises 14 residues. The CDR3 nucleotides read TGTGCCAGCAGCCTCGGGACAATGAATCAGCCCCAGCATTTT. Translated: CASSLGTMNQPQHF.

The chain combines TRBV18 with TRBJ1-3, with a possible D match to TRBD1 (5 bases). The V end was cut by 6 bases, the J end by 5 bases, with 17 bases between. CDR1 KGHSH and CDR2 LQKENI come from the germline V gene. The CDR3 covers 15 residues. CDR3 DNA: TGTGCCAGCTCTCCGGACGGGGCACAACGAAACACCATATATTTT. Protein: CASSPDGAQRNTIYF.

By share of the sample, this clone is medium-sized. This sequence joins TRBV19 and TRBJ1-5, with 11 positions matching TRBD1. CDR3 length equals 16 residues. V dropped 3 bases and J dropped 2; count of bases not matched to a gene: 3. Germline CDR1 LNHDA, CDR2 SQIVND (reference sequence). CDR3 in amino acids: CASSIRDRGGNQPQHF. DNA for the CDR3: TGTGCCAGTAGTATCCGGGACAGGGGGGGCAATCAGCCCCAGCATTTT. Variable domain in full (rest from reference TRBV19 and TRBJ1-5): DGGITQSPKYLFRKEGQNVTLSCEQNLNHDAMYWYRQDPGQGLRLIYYSQIVNDFQKGDIAEGYSVSREKKESFPLTVTSAQKNPTAFYLCASSIRDRGGNQPQHFGDGTRLSIL.

A few counts support this clone. The rearrangement links TRBV10-3 to TRBJ1-1, with D possibly matching TRBD1 (6 bases). V dropped 5 bases and J dropped 3 bases, with 10 bases sitting between them. Germline-derived CDR1 and CDR2 are ENHRY and SYGVKD. This CDR3 is built from 13 residues. CDR3 DNA: TGTGCCATCAGTTCCAGGGGAGACACTGAAGCTTTCTTT. The encoded protein is CAISSRGDTEAFF.

This clone was seen once. The CDR3 nucleotides are TGTGCCAGCAGTTTAAATGGGGCGCAGGGAGGCTACACCTTC. This codes for CASSLNGAQGGYTF. This chain connects TRBV28 to TRBJ1-2; TRBD1 might be the D (5 bases). The germline V and J ends were trimmed by 2 bases and 8 bases, with 15 bases remaining between them. CDR3 size: 14 residues. Germline CDR1 MDHEN, CDR2 SYDVKM.

This clone was counted only a few times. The gene calls are TRBV11-2 and TRBJ2-7; D ambiguous. Trimming removed 1 base at V and 3 bases at J, with 10 bases between. The CDR3 is 14 residues long. Germline CDR1 reads SGHAT; CDR2 reads FQNNGV. The CDR3 nucleotides are TGTGCCAGCAGCTTAGCTAAAGGGCACTACGAGCAGTACTTC. This encodes CASSLAKGHYEQYF.

J is TRBJ1-4 and V is TRBV9; possible D gene TRBD1, 5 bases. The CDR3 runs to 13 residues. V dropped 4 bases and J dropped 8 bases, with 12 bases sitting between them. Germline values: CDR1 SGDLS, CDR2 YYNGEE. DNA of the CDR3: TGTGCCAGCAGCCCAACAGGCTACGAAAAACTGTTTTTT. It encodes CASSPTGYEKLFF.

The gene calls are TRBV7-9 and TRBJ2-1; 7 nucleotides align to TRBD2. CDR1 SEHNR and CDR2 FQNEAQ come from the germline V gene (reference sequence). V trimming: 3 bases; J trimming: 16 bases; junction bases outside the gene matches: 9. This CDR3 has 12 amino acids. CDR3 sequence: CASSFTGGRDFF. The CDR3 DNA is TGTGCCAGCAGCTTCACCGGCGGGAGAGATTTCTTC.

This clone was detected only once. This chain connects TRBV30 to TRBJ1-3, with unresolved D. The CDR3 sequence is 13 residues long. Trimming took off 2 bases at V and 2 bases at J, with 7 bases between the two ends. The germline CDR1 and CDR2 sequences are GTSNPN and SVGIG (reference sequence). Written as DNA, the CDR3 is TGTGCCTGGAGTATAGGAACTGGAAACACCATATATTTT. Translation: CAWSIGTGNTIYF.

The chain recombines TRBV10-3 with TRBJ1-1; 10 positions match TRBD1. The ends lost 2 bases at V and 8 bases at J; junction bases unmatched: 5. Germline-derived CDR1 and CDR2 are ENHRY and SYGVKD. The CDR3 is 14 residues long. The CDR3 DNA follows: TGTGCCATCAGTGAGGGGACAGGGGCGGTAGAAGCTTTCTTT. Protein: CAISEGTGAVEAFF.

The J gene is TRBJ1-2, the V gene TRBV7-2; possibly TRBD1 for D (5 bases). Deletions cut 1 base from V and 5 bases from J, with 14 bases between. Germline V lookup: CDR1 SGHTA, CDR2 FQGNSA. The CDR3 is made up of 15 amino acids. This CDR3 is CASSLGSGGTYGYTF. DNA for the CDR3: TGTGCCAGCAGCTTAGGGTCGGGGGGTACTTATGGCTACACCTTC.